Listed here are 6 T cell receptor beta chains from one sample, sequenced in a study of cytomegalovirus exposure and HLA in healthy donors. PCR employed 60 Vbeta and 13 Jbeta primers. This table comes from immunoSEQ multiplex PCR, and its TCRdb copy is limited to in-frame clones, with some not included. Of about 98,000 clones in the sample, around 70% were seen once. The specimen sequenced was PBMCs. The receptors were sampled from a man aged 45-60 years in good health and CMV-seronegative.

This rearrangement joins TRBV5-8 to TRBJ1-5, with 8 nucleotides matching TRBD1. The CDR3 totals 17 residues. CDR1 and CDR2 (germline): SGHTS, YDEGEE. V gave up 1 base and J gave up 0 bases; unmatched junction bases: 6. CDR3 nucleotides: TGTGCCAGCAGCTTGTACAGGGGGGAGGTTAGCAATCAGCCCCAGCATTTT. It yields the protein CASSLYRGEVSNQPQHF. Variable domain in full (rest from reference TRBV5-8 and TRBJ1-5): EAGVTQSPTHLIKTRGQQATLRCSPISGHTSVYWYQQALGLGLQFLLWYDEGEERNRGNFPPRFSGRQFPNYSSELNVNALELEDSALYLCASSLYRGEVSNQPQHFGDGTRLSIL.

This clone has a single count. The chain links TRBV28 to TRBJ1-3; TRBD1 matches 9 bases. The junction had 2 bases not matched to a gene; V was cut back by 3 bases and J by 2 bases. Germline CDR1 MDHEN, CDR2 SYDVKM. The CDR3 has 15 residues. In DNA, the CDR3 is TGTGCCAGCAGTTTGGGACAGGGTGCTGGAAACACCATATATTTT. This sequence encodes CASSLGQGAGNTIYF.

The gene calls are TRBV6-1 and TRBJ1-2; no definite D call. Germline V lookup: CDR1 MNHNS, CDR2 SASEGT. This CDR3 is 14 amino acids long. Trimming cost V 0 bases and J 8 bases, with 13 bases left between them. The CDR3 sequence is CASSEALGVEGYTF. The CDR3 DNA reads TGTGCCAGCAGTGAAGCCTTAGGAGTTGAGGGCTACACCTTC.

The gene calls are TRBV19 and TRBJ2-2; weak D call: TRBD2 (6 bases). The CDR3 covers 15 residues. V was trimmed by 9 bases and J by 1 base, leaving 15 bases between them. Germline CDR1 and CDR2: LNHDA and SQIVND (reference sequence). In nucleotides, the CDR3 is TGTGCCAGCTTGGGGGGATTCAAGAACACCGGGGAGCTGTTTTTT. It specifies CASLGGFKNTGELFF. The full variable domain, in which reference TRBV19 and TRBJ2-2 provide the parts outside the CDR3, is DGGITQSPKYLFRKEGQNVTLSCEQNLNHDAMYWYRQDPGQGLRLIYYSQIVNDFQKGDIAEGYSVSREKKESFPLTVTSAQKNPTAFYLCASLGGFKNTGELFFGEGSRLTVL.

Regarding this clone: This CDR3 is also generated by other DNA sequences in the sample. The chain carries TRBV28 and TRBJ2-6; TRBD1 agrees at 7 bases. J was trimmed by 3 bases and V by 3 bases; bases with no gene match: 8. Germline CDR1 and CDR2: MDHEN and SYDVKM. CDR3 length: 17 amino acids. This CDR3 is CASSLKEGARGANVLTF. CDR3 nucleotide sequence: TGTGCCAGCAGTTTGAAAGAGGGGGCGCGTGGGGCCAACGTCCTGACTTTC.

This clone showed up just a few times. The chain combines TRBV19 with TRBJ2-6, with a weak D call TRBD2 (5 bases). V lost 7 bases and J 0 bases, leaving 10 bases between the germline ends. Germline CDR1 LNHDA, CDR2 SQIVND (reference sequence). The CDR3 covers 15 residues. The CDR3 spells CASIGLNSGANVLTF. The CDR3 bases are TGTGCCAGTATAGGACTGAACTCTGGGGCCAACGTCCTGACTTTC. The entire variable domain, with the rest obtained from reference TRBV19 and TRBJ2-6, is as follows: DGGITQSPKYLFRKEGQNVTLSCEQNLNHDAMYWYRQDPGQGLRLIYYSQIVNDFQKGDIAEGYSVSREKKESFPLTVTSAQKNPTAFYLCASIGLNSGANVLTFGAGSRLTVL.